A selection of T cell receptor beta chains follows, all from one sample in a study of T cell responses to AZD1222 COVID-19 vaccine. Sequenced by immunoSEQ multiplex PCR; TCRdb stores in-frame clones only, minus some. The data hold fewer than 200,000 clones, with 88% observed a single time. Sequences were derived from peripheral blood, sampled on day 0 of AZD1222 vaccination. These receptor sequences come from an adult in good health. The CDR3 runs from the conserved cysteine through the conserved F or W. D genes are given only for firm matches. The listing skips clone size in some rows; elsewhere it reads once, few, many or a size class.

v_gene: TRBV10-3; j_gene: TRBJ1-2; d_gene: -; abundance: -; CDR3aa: CAISGGTGGYGYTF; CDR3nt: TGTGCCATCAGTGGGGGAACGGGGGGCTATGGCTACACCTTC
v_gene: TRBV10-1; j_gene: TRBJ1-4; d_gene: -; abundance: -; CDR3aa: CASSDRSTNEKLFF; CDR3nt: TGCGCCAGCAGTGACAGATCAACTAATGAAAAACTGTTTTTT
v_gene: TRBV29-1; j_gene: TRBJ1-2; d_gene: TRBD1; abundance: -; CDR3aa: CSVEPQGEYGYTF; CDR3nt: TGCAGCGTTGAACCCCAGGGGGAGTATGGCTACACCTTC
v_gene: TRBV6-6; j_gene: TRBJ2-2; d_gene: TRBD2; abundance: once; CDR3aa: CASSRGLADTGELFF; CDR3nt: TGTGCCAGCAGTCGGGGACTAGCGGACACCGGGGAGCTGTTTTTT
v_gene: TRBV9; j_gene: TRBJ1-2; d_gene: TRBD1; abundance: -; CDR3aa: CASSVDVGTGGPYGYTF; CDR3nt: TGTGCCAGCAGCGTAGATGTCGGGACAGGGGGCCCCTATGGCTACACCTTC
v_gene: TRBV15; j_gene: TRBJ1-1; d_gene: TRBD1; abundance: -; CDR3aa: CATSAQGASTEAFF; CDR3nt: TGTGCCACCAGCGCACAGGGGGCAAGTACTGAAGCTTTCTTT
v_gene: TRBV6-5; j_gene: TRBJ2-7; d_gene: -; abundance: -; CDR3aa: CASSLGNEQYF; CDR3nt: TGTGCCAGCAGTTTAGGAAACGAGCAGTACTTC
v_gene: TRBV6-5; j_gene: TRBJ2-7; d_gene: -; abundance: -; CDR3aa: CASTYGRGSHEQYF; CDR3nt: TGTGCCAGCACCTACGGAAGGGGATCCCACGAGCAGTACTTC
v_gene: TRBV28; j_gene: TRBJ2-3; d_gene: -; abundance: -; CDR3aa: CASSLTPDTQYF; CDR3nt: TGTGCCAGCAGTTTAACTCCAGATACGCAGTATTTT
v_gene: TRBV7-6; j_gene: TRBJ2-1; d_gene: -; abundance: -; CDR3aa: CASSLEAGVGSSYNEQFF; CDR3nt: TGTGCCAGCAGCTTAGAGGCCGGTGTGGGGAGCTCCTACAATGAGCAGTTCTTC
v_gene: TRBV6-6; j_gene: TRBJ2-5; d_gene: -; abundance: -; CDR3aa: CASSRQFQETQYF; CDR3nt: TGTGCCAGCAGCCGACAGTTTCAAGAGACCCAGTACTTC
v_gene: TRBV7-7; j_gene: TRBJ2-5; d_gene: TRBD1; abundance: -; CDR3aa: CASSSSQGIGETQYF; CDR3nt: TGTGCTAGCAGCTCTTCACAGGGGATAGGGGAGACCCAGTACTTC
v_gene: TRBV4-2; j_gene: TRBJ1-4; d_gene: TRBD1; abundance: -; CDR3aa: CASSTRTGGSEKLFF; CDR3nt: TGTGCCAGCAGCACCCGGACAGGGGGGAGCGAAAAACTGTTTTTT
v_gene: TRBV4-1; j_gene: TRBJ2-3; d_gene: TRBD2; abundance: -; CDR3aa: CASSLTSASTDTQYF; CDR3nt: TGCGCCAGCAGCCTGACTAGCGCTAGCACAGATACGCAGTATTTT
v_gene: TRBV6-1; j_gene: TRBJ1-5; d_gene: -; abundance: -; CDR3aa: CASSERGWGTSSNQPQHF; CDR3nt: TGTGCCAGCAGTGAAAGAGGCTGGGGGACGTCTAGCAATCAGCCCCAGCATTTT
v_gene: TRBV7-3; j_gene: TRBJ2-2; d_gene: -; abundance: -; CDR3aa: CASSSPNTGELFF; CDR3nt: TGTGCCAGCAGCTCCCCGAACACCGGGGAGCTGTTTTTT
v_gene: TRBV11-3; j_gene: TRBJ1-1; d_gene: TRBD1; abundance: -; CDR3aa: CASSSTGDTEAFF; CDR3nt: TGTGCCAGCAGTTCCACAGGGGACACTGAAGCTTTCTTT
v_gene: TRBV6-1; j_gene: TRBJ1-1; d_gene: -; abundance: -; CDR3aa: CASSETVNTEAFF; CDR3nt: TGTGCCAGCAGTGAAACCGTGAACACTGAAGCTTTCTTT
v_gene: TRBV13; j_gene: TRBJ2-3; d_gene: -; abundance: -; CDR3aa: CASSFSTDTQYF; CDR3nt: TGTGCCAGCAGCTTCAGCACAGATACGCAGTATTTT
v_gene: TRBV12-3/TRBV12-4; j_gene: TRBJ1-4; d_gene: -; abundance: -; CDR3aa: CASSLGHLEKLFF; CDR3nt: TGTGCCAGCAGTTTAGGACACCTTGAAAAACTGTTTTTT
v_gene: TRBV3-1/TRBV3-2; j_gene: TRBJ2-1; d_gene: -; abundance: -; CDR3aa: CASSHHRGHEQFF; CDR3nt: TGTGCCAGCAGCCACCACCGGGGCCATGAGCAGTTCTTC
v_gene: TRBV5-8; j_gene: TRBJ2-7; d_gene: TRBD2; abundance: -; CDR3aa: CASSLDPSGLGGEQYF; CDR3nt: TGTGCCAGCAGCTTGGATCCTAGCGGGTTAGGAGGCGAGCAGTACTTC
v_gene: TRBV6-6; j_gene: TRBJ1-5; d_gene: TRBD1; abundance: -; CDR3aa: CASLQGDSNQPQHF; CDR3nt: TGTGCCAGCCTGCAGGGGGATAGCAATCAGCCCCAGCATTTT
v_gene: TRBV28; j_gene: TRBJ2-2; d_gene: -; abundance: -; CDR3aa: CASSLGGLATGELFF; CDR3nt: TGTGCCAGCAGTTTGGGGGGATTGGCGACCGGGGAGCTGTTTTTT
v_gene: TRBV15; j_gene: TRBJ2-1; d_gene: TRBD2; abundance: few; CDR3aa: CATSREASGRAYNEQFF; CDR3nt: TGTGCCACTAGCAGGGAGGCTAGCGGGAGGGCCTACAATGAGCAGTTCTTC
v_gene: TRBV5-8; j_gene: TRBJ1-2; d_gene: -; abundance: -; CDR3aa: CASSFKGNYGYTF; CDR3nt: TGTGCCAGCAGCTTCAAAGGGAACTATGGCTACACCTTC
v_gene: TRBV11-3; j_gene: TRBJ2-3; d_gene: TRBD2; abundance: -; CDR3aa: CASSLDQTSGSSDTQYF; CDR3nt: TGTGCCAGCAGCTTAGATCAGACTAGCGGGAGCTCAGATACGCAGTATTTT
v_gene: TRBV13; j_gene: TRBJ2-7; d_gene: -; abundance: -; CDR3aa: CASSPRGAIDFEQYF; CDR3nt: TGTGCCAGCAGCCCTCGGGGGGCCATTGATTTCGAGCAGTACTTC
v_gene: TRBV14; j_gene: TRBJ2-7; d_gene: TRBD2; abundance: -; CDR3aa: CASSHRLAGVYEQYF; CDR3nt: TGTGCCAGCAGCCACAGACTAGCGGGAGTCTACGAGCAGTACTTC
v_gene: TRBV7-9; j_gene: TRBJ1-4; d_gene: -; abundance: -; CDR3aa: CASSSDWEKLFF; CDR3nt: TGTGCCAGCAGCTCGGACTGGGAAAAACTGTTTTTT
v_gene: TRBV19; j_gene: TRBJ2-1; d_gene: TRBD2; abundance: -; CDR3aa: CASRGTSGRDSYNEQFF; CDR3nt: TGTGCCAGTAGGGGGACTAGCGGGAGAGATTCCTACAATGAGCAGTTCTTC
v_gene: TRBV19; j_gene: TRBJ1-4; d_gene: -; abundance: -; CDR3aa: CASSIRPGEKLFF; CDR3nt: TGTGCCAGTAGTATCCGACCCGGTGAAAAACTGTTTTTT
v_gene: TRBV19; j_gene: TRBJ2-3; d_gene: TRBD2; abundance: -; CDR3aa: CASSITLAEPTDTQYF; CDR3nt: TGTGCCAGTAGTATTACACTAGCGGAGCCCACAGATACGCAGTATTTT
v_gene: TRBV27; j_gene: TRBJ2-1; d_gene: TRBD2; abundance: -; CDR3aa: CASSLTSGTNEQFF; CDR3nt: TGTGCCAGCAGTCTGACTAGCGGGACTAATGAGCAGTTCTTC
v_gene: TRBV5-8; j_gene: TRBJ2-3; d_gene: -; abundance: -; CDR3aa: CASRGGATDTQYF; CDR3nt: TGTGCCAGCAGGGGCGGAGCCACAGATACGCAGTATTTT
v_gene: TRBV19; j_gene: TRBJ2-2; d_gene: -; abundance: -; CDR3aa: CASNQEVNTGELFF; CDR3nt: TGTGCCAGTAATCAGGAGGTGAACACCGGGGAGCTGTTTTTT
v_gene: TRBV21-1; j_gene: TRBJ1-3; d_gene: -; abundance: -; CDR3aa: CASNVYGQNRNTIYF; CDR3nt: TGTGCCAGCAATGTATACGGACAGAACCGAAACACCATATATTTT